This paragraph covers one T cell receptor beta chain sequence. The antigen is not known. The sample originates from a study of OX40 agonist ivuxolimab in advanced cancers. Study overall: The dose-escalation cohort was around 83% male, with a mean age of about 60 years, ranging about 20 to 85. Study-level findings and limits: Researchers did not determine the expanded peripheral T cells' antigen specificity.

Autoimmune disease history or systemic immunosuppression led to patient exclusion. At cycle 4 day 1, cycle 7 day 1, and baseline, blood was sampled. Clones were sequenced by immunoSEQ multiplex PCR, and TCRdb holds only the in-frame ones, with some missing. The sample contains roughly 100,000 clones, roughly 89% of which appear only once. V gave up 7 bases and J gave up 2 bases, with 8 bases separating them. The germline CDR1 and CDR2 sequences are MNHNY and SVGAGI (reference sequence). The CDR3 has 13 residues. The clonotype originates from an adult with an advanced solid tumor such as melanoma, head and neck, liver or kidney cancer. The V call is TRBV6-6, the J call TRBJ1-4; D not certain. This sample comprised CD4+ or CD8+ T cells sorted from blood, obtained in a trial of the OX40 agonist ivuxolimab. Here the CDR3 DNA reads TGTGCCAGCAACAGTCCCACTAATGAAAAACTGTTTTTT. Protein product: CASNSPTNEKLFF.